The 27 T cell receptor beta chains reported below all come from one sample, sequenced in a study of graft-versus-host responses after intestinal transplantation (dated by TCRdb to about 2021). The library came from the immunoSEQ multiplex PCR assay. Held by TCRdb, this immuneACCESS table contains in-frame sequences only and omits some clones. Under half of the omission traces to an unresolved V gene where checked; the cause of the rest is unknown. This sample gives tens of thousands of clones in total; roughly nine tenths of them show up just once. The leading ten clones occupy under 6.5% of the sample. This specimen consisted of PBMCs, obtained roughly 64 days after intestinal transplantation. These receptors were taken from a human patient who received an intestinal transplant, so some T cells may come from the graft donor.

The V and J genes are TRBV6-5 and TRBJ1-5; TRBD1 aligns across 7 bases. The V gene end was trimmed by 10 bases and the J gene end by 0 bases; junction bases not matched to a gene: 9. The germline V gene encodes CDR1 MNHEY and CDR2 SVGAGI. The CDR3 length is 15 residues. CDR3 coding DNA: TGTGCCACCGCCTCCGGGACAGATAGCAATCAGCCCCAGCATTTT. Residues: CATASGTDSNQPQHF.

The rearrangement uses TRBV7-2 and TRBJ2-7, with no clear D. Trimming left V 8 bases short and J 0 bases short, with 11 bases between. There are 13 residues in the CDR3. Per germline, CDR1 SGHTA and CDR2 FQGNSA. CDR3 protein: CASAPLSSYEQYF. CDR3 bases: TGTGCCAGCGCCCCTCTTAGCTCCTACGAGCAGTACTTC. The entire variable domain, with the rest obtained from reference TRBV7-2 and TRBJ2-7, is as follows: GAGVSQSPSNKVTEKGKDVELRCDPISGHTALYWYRQSLGQGLEFLIYFQGNSAPDKSGLPSDRFSAERTGGSVSTLTIQRTQQEDSAVYLCASAPLSSYEQYFGPGTRLTVT.

The chain combines TRBV19 with TRBJ2-1; tentative D call: TRBD1 (6 bases). Germline V gene sequence: CDR1 LNHDA, CDR2 SQIVND (reference sequence). Trimming removed 3 bases at V and 1 base at J, with 7 bases between. CDR3 length equals 14 residues. Here the CDR3 DNA reads TGTGCCAGTAGTATCAGGGGTTCCTACAATGAGCAGTTCTTC. This codes for CASSIRGSYNEQFF.

The gene calls are TRBV10-3 and TRBJ2-3; 9 bases are shared with TRBD1. Trimming cost V 8 bases and J 4 bases; bases outside gene matches: 13. Germline CDR1 ENHRY, CDR2 SYGVKD. The CDR3 spans 16 residues. The CDR3 here is CAISPTGTGLSDTQYF. As DNA, the CDR3 is TGTGCCATCTCTCCCACCGGGACAGGGTTATCAGATACGCAGTATTTT.

V usage is TRBV6-1 and J usage is TRBJ1-2, with D unresolved. V shed 3 bases and J shed 4 bases, with 3 bases lying between them. The germline V gene encodes CDR1 MNHNS and CDR2 SASEGT. CDR3 length: 11 residues. The CDR3 loop reads CASSEGYGYTF. The CDR3 nucleotides read TGTGCCAGCAGTGAGGGCTATGGCTACACCTTC.

The V gene is TRBV11-2, the J gene TRBJ2-1; no clear D. The germline V gene encodes CDR1 SGHAT and CDR2 FQNNGV. The CDR3 sequence is 15 residues long. V dropped 7 bases and J dropped 6 bases, with 19 bases sitting between them. CDR3 sequence: CASTVGPHGFNEQFF. The CDR3, as DNA: TGTGCCAGCACCGTCGGACCGCACGGTTTCAATGAGCAGTTCTTC.

This chain connects TRBV4-3 to TRBJ1-1; D not certain. Germline V gene data show CDR1 as LGHNA and CDR2 as YSLEER. The length of the CDR3 is 15 residues. The germline V and J ends were trimmed by 0 bases and 1 base, with 9 bases remaining between them. CDR3 sequence: CASSQEIRSNTEAFF. The CDR3 DNA is TGCGCCAGCAGCCAAGAAATCAGATCGAACACTGAAGCTTTCTTT.

V usage is TRBV2 and J usage is TRBJ1-4; 11 bases are shared with TRBD1. The V and J ends lost 3 bases and 5 bases, in that order; junction bases with no gene match: 2. This CDR3 comprises 15 residues. The germline V gene encodes CDR1 SNHLY and CDR2 FYNNEI. CDR3 protein: CASSDGTGGNEKLFF. The CDR3 DNA follows: TGTGCCAGCAGTGATGGGACAGGGGGAAATGAAAAACTGTTTTTT.

The genes are TRBV4-1 and TRBJ2-7, with D possibly being TRBD2 (7 bases). Trimming shortened V by 6 bases and J by 5 bases, and 23 bases separated the two germline ends. The CDR3 sequence is 16 residues long. CDR1 and CDR2 from the germline V gene are MGHRA and YSYEKL. The chain's CDR3 is CASSWGGTRGWDEQYF. In DNA form, the CDR3 reads TGCGCCAGCAGTTGGGGGGGAACCAGGGGTTGGGACGAGCAGTACTTC.

This chain joins TRBV7-8 and TRBJ1-6; possibly TRBD1 for D (5 bases). Trimming cost V 4 bases and J 9 bases, with 13 bases left between them. Germline V lookup: CDR1 SGHVS, CDR2 FQNEAQ. The CDR3 runs 14 residues. The CDR3 region is CASSSDRVGSPLHF. DNA for the CDR3: TGTGCCAGCAGCTCTGACAGAGTCGGTTCACCCCTCCACTTT. The full variable domain, in which reference TRBV7-8 and TRBJ1-6 provide the parts outside the CDR3, is GAGVSQSPRYKVAKRGQDVALRCDPISGHVSLFWYQQALGQGPEFLTYFQNEAQLDKSGLPSDRFFAERPEGSVSTLKIQRTQQEDSAVYLCASSSDRVGSPLHFGNGTRLTVT.

The CDR3 here is CASSPGQGMNTEAFF. CDR3 bases: TGTGCCAGCTCACCGGGACAGGGGATGAACACTGAAGCTTTCTTT. V and J are TRBV18 and TRBJ1-1; TRBD1 matches at 10 bases. This CDR3 has 15 residues. Germline CDR1 KGHSH, CDR2 LQKENI. Germline trimming cut 3 bases from V and 0 bases from J; bases unmatched to any gene: 1. Looking up the rest from reference TRBV18 and TRBJ1-1 gives the full variable domain: NAGVMQNPRHLVRRRGQEARLRCSPMKGHSHVYWYRQLPEEGLKFMVYLQKENIIDESGMPKERFSAEFPKEGPSILRIQQVVRGDSAAYFCASSPGQGMNTEAFFGQGTRLTVV.

This chain connects TRBV4-3 to TRBJ2-1; D possibly matches TRBD1 or TRBD2 (6 bases each). Germline V gene data show CDR1 as LGHNA and CDR2 as YSLEER. Trimming took 0 bases from V and 0 from J, leaving 9 bases between them. This CDR3 has 16 residues. The DNA for the CDR3 is TGCGCCAGCAGCCAAGATGAGGGGGGCTCCTACAATGAGCAGTTCTTC. Protein sequence: CASSQDEGGSYNEQFF.

To note about this clone: The junction departs from germline at one end; a sequencing error may be responsible. The CDR3 loop reads CASGLAQGDFSPLHF. CDR3 DNA sequence: TGTGCCAGCGGCTTAGCACAGGGGGATTTCTCACCCCTCCACTTT. The chain is built from TRBV7-2 and TRBJ1-6; TRBD1 matches 8 bases. CDR3 length equals 15 residues. Looked up from germline, CDR1 is SGHTA and CDR2 is FQGNSA. Full variable domain (missing parts from reference TRBV7-2 and TRBJ1-6): GAGVSQSPSNKVTEKGKDVELRCDPISGHTALYWYRQSLGQGLEFLIYFQGNSAPDKSGLPSDRFSAERTGGSVSTLTIQRTQQEDSAVYLCASGLAQGDFSPLHFGNGTRLTVT.

The chain couples TRBV7-2 to TRBJ1-5; D unclear. Germline V lookup: CDR1 SGHTA, CDR2 FQGNSA. The CDR3 is 14 amino acids. V shed 4 bases and J shed 0 bases, with 7 bases lying between them. The CDR3 DNA reads TGTGCCAGCAGCTCGATTTATAGCAATCAGCCCCAGCATTTT. Translated: CASSSIYSNQPQHF.

The chain joins TRBV2 to TRBJ2-5; perhaps D is TRBD1 or TRBD2 (5 bases each). CDR3 size: 13 residues. The germline V gene has CDR1 SNHLY and CDR2 FYNNEI. The ends were cut back, 7 bases at V and 5 bases at J, with 14 bases in the middle. This chain's CDR3 is CASIGGMWETQYF. The CDR3 nucleotides read TGTGCCAGCATTGGGGGAATGTGGGAGACCCAGTACTTC. The whole variable domain, filled in from reference TRBV2 and TRBJ2-5, reads EPEVTQTPSHQVTQMGQEVILRCVPISNHLYFYWYRQILGQKVEFLVSFYNNEISEKSEIFDDQFSVERPDGSNFTLKIRSTKLEDSAMYFCASIGGMWETQYFGPGTRLLVL.

By sample share, this clone is medium-sized (0.01 to 0.1%). The rearrangement links TRBV12-1 to TRBJ2-7; no check of the table's D call, TRBD2, against the DNA was made. TRBV12-1 is a listed pseudogene. The CDR3 spans 11 residues. CDR3 protein: CASSFVYEQYF. CDR3 nucleotides: TGTGCCAGCAGCTTTGTATACGAGCAGTACTTC.

This clone appeared once. This chain joins TRBV6-1 and TRBJ2-7; 9 positions agree with TRBD1. Losses at the gene ends were 5 bases for V and 5 bases for J; bases not matched to a gene: 7. The germline gives CDR1 MNHNS, CDR2 SASEGT. This CDR3 contains 14 residues. The CDR3 loop is CASSRTGDLDEQYF. The DNA for the CDR3 is TGTGCCAGCAGTCGGACAGGGGATTTGGACGAGCAGTACTTC.

In its sample, this clone was seen once. The genes are TRBV5-1 and TRBJ2-7; 8 bases are a match to TRBD1. Germline-derived CDR1 and CDR2 are SGHRS and YFSETQ. V gave up 3 bases and J gave up 7 bases; unmatched junction bases: 3. This CDR3 is built from 12 residues. The CDR3 DNA sequence: TGCGCCAGCAGCTCAGGGGGCGAAGAGCAGTACTTC. It yields the protein CASSSGGEEQYF.

This clone turned up a few times. The V gene is TRBV6-6, the J gene TRBJ2-7; D gene ambiguous. Per the germline V gene, CDR1 is MNHNY and CDR2 is SVGAGI (reference sequence). There are 14 residues in the CDR3. Between the trimmed V and J ends, which lost 0 bases and 0 bases, there was a span of 6 bases. The CDR3 here is CASSYSESSYEQYF. CDR3 nucleotide sequence: TGTGCCAGCAGTTACTCAGAGAGCTCCTACGAGCAGTACTTC.

V usage is TRBV10-3 and J usage is TRBJ2-1, with 10 bases aligning to TRBD2. This CDR3 comprises 15 residues. CDR1 is ENHRY and CDR2 is SYGVKD in the germline V gene. Germline trimming cut 4 bases from V and 5 bases from J; bases unmatched to any gene: 5. The CDR3, as DNA: TGTGCCATCAGTGGTACTAGCGGGGCCGACAATGAGCAGTTCTTC. As protein: CAISGTSGADNEQFF.

The chain employs TRBV12-2 and TRBJ1-3. TRBV12-2 is marked as a pseudogene. The CDR3 is 19 residues long. As DNA, the CDR3 is TGTGCAAGTCGCTTAAGGCGGGTGGGGAAGGAGTTAGTAGGAAACACCATATATTTT. Residues: CASRLRRVGKELVGNTIYF.

The rearrangement joins TRBV9 to TRBJ2-7; TRBD1 matches at 9 bases. V lost 0 bases, J lost 3 bases, and 4 bases stayed unmatched. The CDR3 contains 15 residues. Germline CDR1 reads SGDLS; CDR2 reads YYNGEE. The CDR3 reads CASSVGGQGHYEQYF. The CDR3 DNA is TGTGCCAGCAGCGTAGGGGGACAGGGTCACTACGAGCAGTACTTC. The full variable domain, completed using reference TRBV9 and TRBJ2-7, is DSGVTQTPKHLITATGQRVTLRCSPRSGDLSVYWYQQSLDQGLQFLIQYYNGEERAKGNILERFSAQQFPDLHSELNLSSLELGDSALYFCASSVGGQGHYEQYFGPGTRLTVT.

V and J are TRBV7-2 and TRBJ1-1; the D is unclear. The CDR3 is made up of 14 amino acids. V was trimmed by 1 base and J by 2 bases, leaving 8 bases between them. The germline V gene encodes CDR1 SGHTA and CDR2 FQGNSA. This chain's CDR3 is CASSLGGSNTEAFF. The DNA for the CDR3 is TGTGCCAGCAGCTTAGGCGGCAGTAACACTGAAGCTTTCTTT.

This chain joins TRBV2 and TRBJ1-1, with TRBD1 as a possible D gene (6 bases). Trimming removed 6 bases from V and 1 base from J, with 12 bases in between. CDR3 length: 14 amino acids. CDR1 and CDR2 (germline): SNHLY, FYNNEI. This CDR3 is CASRRTAQNTEAFF. The CDR3 DNA follows: TGTGCCAGCAGGAGGACAGCACAGAACACTGAAGCTTTCTTT.

V and J are TRBV9 and TRBJ1-2; D not certain. V lost 0 bases and J 8 bases, leaving 11 bases between the germline ends. Germline CDR1 SGDLS, CDR2 YYNGEE. The CDR3 covers 13 residues. The CDR3: CASSVGLASGYTF. DNA of the CDR3: TGTGCCAGCAGCGTAGGCCTGGCGTCGGGCTACACCTTC. Using reference TRBV9 and TRBJ1-2 for the parts outside the CDR3, the full variable domain is DSGVTQTPKHLITATGQRVTLRCSPRSGDLSVYWYQQSLDQGLQFLIQYYNGEERAKGNILERFSAQQFPDLHSELNLSSLELGDSALYFCASSVGLASGYTFGSGTRLTVV.

CDR3 nucleotides: TGCAGCGTTGCTCCCTTAGCGTATGGCTACACCTTC. It is translated as CSVAPLAYGYTF. The rearrangement links TRBV29-1 to TRBJ1-2; D remains ambiguous. Germline assignment: CDR1 SQVTM and CDR2 ANQGSEA. The CDR3 sequence is 12 residues long. V was shortened by 4 bases and J by 5 bases, with 11 bases between the two germline ends.

The rearrangement uses TRBV2 and TRBJ2-7; TRBD2 might be the D (7 bases). The ends were cut back, 2 bases at V and 6 bases at J, with 14 bases in the middle. The CDR3 has 14 amino acids. The germline V gene has CDR1 SNHLY and CDR2 FYNNEI. The CDR3 loop is CASSESRGASEQYF. Here the CDR3 DNA reads TGTGCCAGCAGTGAATCCCGGGGGGCAAGCGAGCAGTACTTC. Full variable domain (missing parts from reference TRBV2 and TRBJ2-7): EPEVTQTPSHQVTQMGQEVILRCVPISNHLYFYWYRQILGQKVEFLVSFYNNEISEKSEIFDDQFSVERPDGSNFTLKIRSTKLEDSAMYFCASSESRGASEQYFGPGTRLTVT.